This T cell receptor (delta chain) was sequenced during a study of human gamma delta and Vdelta1 T cells (dated by TCRdb to about 2018). Concerning the study at large: Delta One T cells, Vd1+ gamma-delta T cells, were investigated in the study as cytotoxic effectors against acute myeloid leukemia.

Library generation was performed with PCR. The reads were generated on an Illumina MiSeq. Clonotypes were called again by TCRdb from the public reads via CATT, and duplicate nucleotide sequences were then merged into one entry. For this sample the table gives around 6,000 delta-chain clones, of which roughly 40% were detected only once. Roughly 9% of the sample goes to the ten largest clones. V loses 9 bases at its end and J loses 7 bases; junction bases beyond the gene matches: 19. The CDR3 sequence holds 17 residues, the cysteine and phenylalanine included. Just the 51-base CDR3 DNA is kept, in frame starting at base 1. Sequences TSWWSYY (CDR1) and QGS (CDR2) are obtained from the germline V gene. Turning to this clone: Its cognate antigen has yet to be identified. Base-call qualities are not available, and no considerably larger clone is one nucleotide away.

General study outcomes and caveats: Polyclonality and broad cytotoxic targeting of acute myeloid leukemia were reported for Delta One T cells.

The specimen sequenced was Vdelta1 gamma-delta T cells from blood grown in culture (DOT cells). The cell subset or site label on this specimen signifies: Delta One T cells, in vitro expanded/differentiated Vd1+ gamma-delta T cells. The source of this sequence is a human donor in good health. The chain joins TRDV1 to TRDJ1, and TRDD3 matches 11 of the central bases. The nucleotide sequence reads TGTGCTCTCCTTCCTGAACAACTGGGGGATATATCCCGTAAACTCATCTTT. This translates into CALLPEQLGDISRKLIF.